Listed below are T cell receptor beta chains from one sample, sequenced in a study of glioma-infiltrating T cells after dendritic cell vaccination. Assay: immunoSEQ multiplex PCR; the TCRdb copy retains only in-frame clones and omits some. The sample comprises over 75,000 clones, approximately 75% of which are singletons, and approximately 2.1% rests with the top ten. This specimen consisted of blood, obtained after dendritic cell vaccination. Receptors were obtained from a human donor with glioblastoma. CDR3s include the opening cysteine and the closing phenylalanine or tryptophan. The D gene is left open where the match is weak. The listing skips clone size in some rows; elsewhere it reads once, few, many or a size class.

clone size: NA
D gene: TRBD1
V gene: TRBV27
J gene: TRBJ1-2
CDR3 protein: CASSFQGAVYGYTF
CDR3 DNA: TGTGCCAGCAGTTTTCAGGGGGCTGTCTATGGCTACACCTTC

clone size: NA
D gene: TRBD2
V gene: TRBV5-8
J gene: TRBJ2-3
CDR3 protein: CASSFMRTSGSDTQYF
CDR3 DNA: TGTGCCAGCAGCTTTATGAGGACTAGCGGCTCAGATACGCAGTATTTT

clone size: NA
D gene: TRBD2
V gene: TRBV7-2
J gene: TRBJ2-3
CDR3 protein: CASSPGLAGVTDTQYF
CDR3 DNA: TGTGCCAGCAGCCCCGGACTAGCGGGGGTTACAGATACGCAGTATTTT

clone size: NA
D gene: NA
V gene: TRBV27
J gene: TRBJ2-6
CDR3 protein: CASSFRAGANVLTF
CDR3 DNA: TGTGCCAGCAGTTTCAGGGCTGGGGCCAACGTCCTGACTTTC

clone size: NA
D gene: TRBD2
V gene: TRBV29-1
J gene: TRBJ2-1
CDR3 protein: CSAGSGGGAGEQFF
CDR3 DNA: TGCAGCGCCGGATCGGGCGGGGGGGCAGGTGAGCAGTTCTTC

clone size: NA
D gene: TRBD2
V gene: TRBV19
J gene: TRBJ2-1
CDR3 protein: CASRLAGGIYNEQFF
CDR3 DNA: TGTGCCAGTAGACTAGCGGGAGGGATCTACAATGAGCAGTTCTTC

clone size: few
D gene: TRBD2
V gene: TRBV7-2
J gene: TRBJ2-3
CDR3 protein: CASRLAGSTDTQYF
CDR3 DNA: TGTGCCAGCAGACTAGCGGGGAGCACAGATACGCAGTATTTT

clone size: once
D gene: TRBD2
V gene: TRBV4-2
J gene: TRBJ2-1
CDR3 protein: CASSQKMGASGRAVGNEQFF
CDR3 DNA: TGTGCCAGCAGCCAGAAAATGGGTGCTAGCGGGAGGGCCGTGGGCAATGAGCAGTTCTTC

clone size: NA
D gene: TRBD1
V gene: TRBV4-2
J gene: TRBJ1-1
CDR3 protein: CASSRETGESTEAFF
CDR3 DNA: TGTGCCAGCAGCCGAGAGACAGGGGAGAGCACTGAAGCTTTCTTT

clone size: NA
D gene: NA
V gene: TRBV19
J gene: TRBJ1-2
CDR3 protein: CASTDPSTRANYGYTF
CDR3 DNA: TGTGCCAGTACCGATCCATCTACCCGTGCTAACTATGGCTACACCTTC

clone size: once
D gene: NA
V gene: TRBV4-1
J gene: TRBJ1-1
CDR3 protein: CASSHWGTSNEAFF
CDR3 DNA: TGCGCCAGCAGCCATTGGGGGACATCCAATGAAGCTTTCTTT

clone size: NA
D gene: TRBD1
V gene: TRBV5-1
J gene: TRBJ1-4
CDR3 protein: CASSFGQGSLSGEKLFF
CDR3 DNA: TGCGCCAGCAGCTTCGGACAGGGGAGTCTGTCCGGTGAAAAACTGTTTTTT

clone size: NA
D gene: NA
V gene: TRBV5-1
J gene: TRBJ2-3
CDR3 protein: CASSLIMSTDTQYF
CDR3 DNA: TGCGCCAGCAGCTTGATAATGTCCACAGATACGCAGTATTTT

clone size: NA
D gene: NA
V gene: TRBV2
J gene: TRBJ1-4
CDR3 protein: CASRGGDATNEKLFF
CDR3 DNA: TGTGCCAGCAGGGGGGGAGATGCAACTAATGAAAAACTGTTTTTT

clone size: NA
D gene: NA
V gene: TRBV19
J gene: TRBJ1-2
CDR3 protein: CASRFGGRENYGYTF
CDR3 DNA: TGTGCCAGTAGGTTCGGGGGACGAGAGAACTATGGCTACACCTTC

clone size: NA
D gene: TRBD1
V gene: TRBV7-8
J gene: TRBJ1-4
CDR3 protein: CASSLQGATNEKLFF
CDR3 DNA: TGTGCCAGCAGCTTACAGGGGGCAACTAATGAAAAACTGTTTTTT

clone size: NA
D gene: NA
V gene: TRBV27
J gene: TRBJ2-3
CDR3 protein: CASGLLALSTDTQYF
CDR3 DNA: TGTGCCAGCGGCCTTTTAGCTCTCAGCACAGATACGCAGTATTTT

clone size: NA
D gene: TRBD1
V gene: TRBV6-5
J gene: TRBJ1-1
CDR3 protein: CASTDGDRVAEAFF
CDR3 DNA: TGTGCCAGCACCGATGGGGACAGGGTGGCTGAAGCTTTCTTT

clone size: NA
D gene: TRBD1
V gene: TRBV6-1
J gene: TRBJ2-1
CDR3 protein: CATYGLDRVPDEQFF
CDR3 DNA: TGTGCCACCTATGGGCTGGACAGGGTCCCCGATGAGCAGTTCTTC

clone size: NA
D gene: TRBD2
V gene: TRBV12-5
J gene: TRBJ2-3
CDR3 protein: CASGPSASGGSDTQYF
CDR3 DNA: TGTGCTAGTGGTCCCAGTGCTAGCGGGGGATCAGATACGCAGTATTTT

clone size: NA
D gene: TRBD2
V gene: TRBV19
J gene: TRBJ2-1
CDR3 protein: CASSRTSGGHEQFF
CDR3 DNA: TGTGCCAGTAGTAGGACTAGCGGGGGCCATGAGCAGTTCTTC

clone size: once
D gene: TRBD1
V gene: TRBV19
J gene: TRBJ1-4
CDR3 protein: CASSVGAGTGGFREKLFF
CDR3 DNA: TGTGCCAGTAGTGTCGGAGCCGGGACAGGGGGCTTTCGTGAAAAACTGTTTTTT

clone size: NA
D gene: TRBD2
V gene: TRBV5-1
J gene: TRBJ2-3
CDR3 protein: CASSGSGRAQTDTQYF
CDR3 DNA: TGCGCCAGCAGCGGGAGCGGGAGGGCCCAGACAGATACGCAGTATTTT

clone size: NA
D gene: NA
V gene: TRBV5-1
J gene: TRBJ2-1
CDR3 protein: CASLQGNEQFF
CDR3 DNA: TGCGCCAGCCTACAGGGAAATGAGCAGTTCTTC

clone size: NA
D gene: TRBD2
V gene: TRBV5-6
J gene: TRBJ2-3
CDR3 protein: CASSLVGGGATDTQYF
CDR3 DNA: TGTGCCAGCAGCTTGGTGGGCGGGGGGGCCACAGATACGCAGTATTTT

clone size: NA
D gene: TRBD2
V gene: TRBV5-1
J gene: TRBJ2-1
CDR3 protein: CASSPPSGSYNEQFF
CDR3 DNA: TGCGCCAGCAGCCCCCCTAGCGGGAGTTACAATGAGCAGTTCTTC

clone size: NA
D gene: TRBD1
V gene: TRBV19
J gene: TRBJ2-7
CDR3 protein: CASSISTGQGSSYEQYF
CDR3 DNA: TGTGCCAGTAGTATTAGTACGGGACAGGGGAGCTCCTACGAGCAGTACTTC

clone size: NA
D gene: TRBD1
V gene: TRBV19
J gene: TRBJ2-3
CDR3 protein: CASSAWTGVLDTQYF
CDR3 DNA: TGTGCCAGTAGTGCATGGACAGGGGTATTAGATACGCAGTATTTT

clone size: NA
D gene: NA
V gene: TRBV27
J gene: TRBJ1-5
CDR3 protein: CASSLSGQLTQPQHF
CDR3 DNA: TGTGCCAGCAGTTTATCGGGCCAGTTGACTCAGCCCCAGCATTTT

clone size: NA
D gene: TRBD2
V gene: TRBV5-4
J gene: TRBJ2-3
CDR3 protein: CASSPGLADTQYF
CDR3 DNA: TGTGCCAGCAGCCCGGGACTAGCAGATACGCAGTATTTT

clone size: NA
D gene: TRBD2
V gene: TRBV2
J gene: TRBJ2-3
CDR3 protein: CASTMGLAGAGTQYF
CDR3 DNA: TGTGCCAGCACCATGGGACTAGCGGGGGCAGGTACGCAGTATTTT

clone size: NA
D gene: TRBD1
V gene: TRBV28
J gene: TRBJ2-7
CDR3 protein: CASSYSTGVYEQYF
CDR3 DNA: TGTGCCAGCAGTTACTCGACAGGGGTCTACGAGCAGTACTTC

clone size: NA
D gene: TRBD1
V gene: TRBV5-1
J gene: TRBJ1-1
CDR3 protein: CASSPILGQSEAFF
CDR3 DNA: TGCGCCAGCAGCCCCATTCTGGGACAGTCTGAAGCTTTCTTT

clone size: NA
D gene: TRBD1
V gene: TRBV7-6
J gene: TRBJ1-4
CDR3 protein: CASSTGGKVVGEKLFF
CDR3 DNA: TGTGCCAGCTCGACAGGGGGAAAGGTTGTGGGTGAAAAACTGTTTTTT

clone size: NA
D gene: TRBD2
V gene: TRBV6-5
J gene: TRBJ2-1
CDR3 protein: CASSYYTSGGNEQFF
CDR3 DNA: TGTGCCAGCAGTTACTACACTAGCGGGGGCAATGAGCAGTTCTTC

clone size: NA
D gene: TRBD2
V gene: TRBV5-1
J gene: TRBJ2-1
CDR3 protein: CASRLTSSEQFF
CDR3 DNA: TGCGCCAGCAGGTTGACTAGCAGTGAGCAGTTCTTC

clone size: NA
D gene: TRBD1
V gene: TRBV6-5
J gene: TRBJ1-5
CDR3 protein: CASSQTGLSNQPQHF
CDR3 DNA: TGTGCCAGCAGCCAGACAGGGCTTTCCAATCAGCCCCAGCATTTT

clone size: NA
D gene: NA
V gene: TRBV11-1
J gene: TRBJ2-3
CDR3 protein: CASSTPARRGTQYF
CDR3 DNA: TGTGCCAGCAGCACCCCCGCGCGTCGGGGTACGCAGTATTTT

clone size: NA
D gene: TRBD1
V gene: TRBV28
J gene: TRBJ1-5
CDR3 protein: CASSPGTGRDQPQHF
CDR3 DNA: TGTGCCAGCAGCCCCGGGACAGGGAGGGATCAGCCCCAGCATTTT

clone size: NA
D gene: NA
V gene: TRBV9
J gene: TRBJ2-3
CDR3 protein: CASSVAPGDTQYF
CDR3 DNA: TGTGCCAGCAGCGTAGCCCCCGGAGATACGCAGTATTTT

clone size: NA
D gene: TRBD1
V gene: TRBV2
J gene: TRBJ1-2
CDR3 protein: CASSEGTGYNGYTF
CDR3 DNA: TGTGCCAGCAGTGAGGGGACAGGGTACAATGGCTACACCTTC

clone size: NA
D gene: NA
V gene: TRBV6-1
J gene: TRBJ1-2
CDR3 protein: CASSNTGPYGYTF
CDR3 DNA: TGTGCCAGCAGTAATACAGGGCCCTATGGCTACACCTTC

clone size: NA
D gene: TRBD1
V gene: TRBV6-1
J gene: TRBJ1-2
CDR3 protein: CASSKGQGAWGYTF
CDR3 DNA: TGTGCCAGCAGCAAGGGACAGGGGGCGTGGGGCTACACCTTC

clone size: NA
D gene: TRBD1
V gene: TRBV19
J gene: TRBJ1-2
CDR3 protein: CASSIADRVDGYTF
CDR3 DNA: TGTGCCAGTAGTATAGCCGACAGGGTCGATGGCTACACCTTC

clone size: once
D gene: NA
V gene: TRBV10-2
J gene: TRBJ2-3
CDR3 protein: CASINPIEADTQYF
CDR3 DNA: TGCGCCAGCATAAACCCCATCGAGGCAGATACGCAGTATTTT

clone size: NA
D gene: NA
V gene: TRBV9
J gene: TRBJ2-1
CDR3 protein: CASSVATTPGEQFF
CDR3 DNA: TGTGCCAGCAGCGTAGCTACCACGCCCGGGGAGCAGTTCTTC

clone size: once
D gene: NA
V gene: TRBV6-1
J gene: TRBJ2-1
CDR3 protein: CASSVVYTGTRTDNEQFF
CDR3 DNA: TGTGCCAGCAGTGTCGTATACACCGGGACACGGACTGACAATGAGCAGTTCTTC

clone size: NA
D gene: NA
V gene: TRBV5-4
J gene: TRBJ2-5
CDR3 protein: CASSLPGEETQYF
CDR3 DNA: TGTGCCAGCAGCTTGCCGGGAGAGGAGACCCAGTACTTC

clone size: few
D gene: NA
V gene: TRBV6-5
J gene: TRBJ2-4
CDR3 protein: CASARSVKNIQYF
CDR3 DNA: TGTGCCAGCGCGCGGTCGGTTAAAAACATTCAGTACTTC

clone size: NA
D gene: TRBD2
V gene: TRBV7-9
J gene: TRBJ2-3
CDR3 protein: CASRGSKRGTGGPTDTQYF
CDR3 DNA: TGTGCCAGCAGGGGGTCTAAACGGGGGACGGGAGGGCCCACAGATACGCAGTATTTT

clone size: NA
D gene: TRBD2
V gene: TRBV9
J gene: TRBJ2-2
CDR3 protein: CASSAGTNRQYTGELFF
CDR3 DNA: TGTGCCAGCAGCGCTGGGACTAACAGACAATACACCGGGGAGCTGTTTTTT

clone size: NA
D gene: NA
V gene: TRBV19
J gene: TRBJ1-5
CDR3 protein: CASSPQGTGQPQHF
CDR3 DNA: TGTGCCAGTAGTCCACAGGGAACGGGTCAGCCCCAGCATTTT

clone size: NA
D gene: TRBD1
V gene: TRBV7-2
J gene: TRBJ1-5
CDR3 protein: CASSLVGQGSRHSNQPQHF
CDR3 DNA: TGTGCCAGCAGCTTAGTTGGACAGGGCAGCCGCCATAGCAATCAGCCCCAGCATTTT

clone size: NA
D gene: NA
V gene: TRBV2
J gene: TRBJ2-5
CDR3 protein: CAGLTGQETQYF
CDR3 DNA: TGTGCCGGACTGACAGGACAAGAGACCCAGTACTTC

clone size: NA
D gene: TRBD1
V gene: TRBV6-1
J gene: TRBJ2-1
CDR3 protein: CASSEMDRGIYNEQFF
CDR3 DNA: TGTGCCAGCAGTGAAATGGACAGGGGAATCTACAATGAGCAGTTCTTC